Below, 11 T cell receptor beta chains from the same sample are listed, as sequenced in a study of cytomegalovirus exposure and HLA in healthy donors. The PCR was carried out with 60 Vbeta primers and 13 Jbeta primers. Here immunoSEQ multiplex PCR was the method, and the copy in TCRdb shows in-frame clones only, minus some. Found here are some 110,000 clones; the top ten clones hold around 2.2%. The sample comprised PBMCs. The receptors stem from a man between 35 and 55 years old in good health and CMV-seronegative.

The chain joins TRBV4-3 to TRBJ1-3; no firm D call. Germline loops: CDR1 LGHNA, CDR2 YSLEER. With 0 bases removed from V and 0 bases from J, the gap between germline ends came to 3 bases. The CDR3 extends over 14 amino acids. The CDR3 sequence: CASSQDHSGNTIYF. CDR3 DNA: TGCGCCAGCAGCCAAGATCACTCTGGAAACACCATATATTTT.

V usage is TRBV6-6 and J usage is TRBJ1-1; 7 nucleotides match TRBD1. Per the germline V gene, CDR1 is MNHNY and CDR2 is SVGAGI (reference sequence). This CDR3 region has 16 residues. The V and J ends lost 5 bases and 2 bases, in that order; junction bases with no gene match: 11. CDR3 nucleotide sequence: TGTGCCAGCAGTAATTACTTGACAGGGTCAAACACTGAAGCTTTCTTT. Translated: CASSNYLTGSNTEAFF.

CDR3 bases: TGTGCCAGCAGCTTAGCCGGAGGGACGGCTAACACCGGGGAGCTGTTTTTT. Translating gives CASSLAGGTANTGELFF. The J gene is TRBJ2-2, the V gene TRBV7-8; D may be TRBD2 (6 bases). Germline-derived CDR1 and CDR2 are SGHVS and FQNEAQ. Trimming pared 0 bases from V and 2 bases from J, leaving 13 bases between. This CDR3 spans 17 amino acids.

This sequence joins TRBV7-9 and TRBJ1-2; D is ambiguous. Germline V gives CDR1 SEHNR, CDR2 FQNEAQ (reference sequence). This CDR3 spans 14 amino acids. V shed 2 bases and J shed 2 bases, with 9 bases lying between them. Here the CDR3 reads CASSLSSGNYGYTF. Written as DNA, the CDR3 is TGTGCCAGCAGCTTAAGCTCAGGAAACTATGGCTACACCTTC.

The chain is built from TRBV7-8 and TRBJ2-7; 8 bases align to TRBD2. The germline V gene encodes CDR1 SGHVS and CDR2 FQNEAQ. The CDR3 runs to 15 residues. Germline trimming cut 5 bases from V and 2 bases from J; bases unmatched to any gene: 8. CDR3 nucleotides: TGTGCCAGCAGCCCCGGGACTAGTATTCCCTACGAGCAGTACTTC. Encoded protein: CASSPGTSIPYEQYF.

This sequence joins TRBV6-5 and TRBJ2-1; 8 bases map to TRBD1. This CDR3 is built from 14 residues. CDR1 and CDR2 from the germline V gene are MNHEY and SVGAGI. V shed 2 bases, J shed 8 bases, and the junction held 5 bases outside the gene matches. In DNA form, the CDR3 reads TGTGCCAGCAGTTACAGGCAGGGGGCCGATGAGCAGTTCTTC. Translation gives CASSYRQGADEQFF.

V and J are TRBV5-4 and TRBJ2-3; 10 bases are shared with TRBD2. V shed 2 bases and J 4 bases; nucleotides not matched to a gene: 10. From germline, CDR1 is SGHNT and CDR2 YYREEE (reference sequence). This CDR3 spans 17 amino acids. CDR3 DNA sequence: TGTGCCAGCAGCTTAGGCGGCAGCGGGAGGGCCTCAGATACGCAGTATTTT. This encodes CASSLGGSGRASDTQYF.

The chain has TRBV29-1 and TRBJ2-5; D might be TRBD2 (5 bases). The J call may be in error: the DNA end matches TRBJ2-7 better. CDR1 and CDR2 (germline): SQVTM, ANQGSEA. This CDR3 has 11 residues. CDR3 sequence (DNA): TGCAGCGTTAACGGGGACTACGAGCAGTACTTC. Translated: CSVNGDYEQYF.

This chain uses TRBV5-1 with TRBJ2-7, with a possible D match to TRBD2 (6 bases). Trimming pared 3 bases from V and 5 bases from J, leaving 18 bases between. From germline, CDR1 is SGHRS and CDR2 YFSETQ. CDR3 length: 15 amino acids. The CDR3 sequence is CASSSLGGGPHEQYF. The CDR3 nucleotides are TGCGCCAGCAGCTCCTTGGGAGGCGGGCCCCACGAGCAGTACTTC.

The chain links TRBV5-1 to TRBJ2-5, with 7 bases matching TRBD1. The tail of the sequence fits TRBJ2-7 better, so the J call may be wrong. Germline V CDR1 and CDR2: SGHRS, YFSETQ. The CDR3 is made up of 15 amino acids. The CDR3, as DNA: TGCGCCAGCAGCTTGGAGGGGGCCTCCTCCTACGAGCAGTACTTC. This sequence encodes CASSLEGASSYEQYF.

This chain uses TRBV7-9 with TRBJ2-5, with 12 bases matching TRBD2. This CDR3 has 16 residues. Germline V gene sequence: CDR1 SEHNR, CDR2 FQNEAQ (reference sequence). The trim removed 2 bases at V and 2 bases at J, leaving 3 bases unmatched. The CDR3 nucleotides read TGTGCCAGCAGCTTACCCGGACTAGCGGGACAAGAGACCCAGTACTTC. It is translated as CASSLPGLAGQETQYF. The whole variable domain, remainder taken from reference TRBV7-9 and TRBJ2-5, is DTGVSQNPRHKITKRGQNVTFRCDPISEHNRLYWYRQTLGQGPEFLTYFQNEAQLEKSRLLSDRFSAERPKGSFSTLEIQRTEQGDSAMYLCASSLPGLAGQETQYFGPGTRLLVL.